This T cell receptor (beta chain) was captured in a study of blood T cell repertoires in COVID-19. Overall study: COVID-19 samples from acute and convalescent phases originated in the United States, Italy and Spain.

Libraries were prepared by immunoSEQ multiplex PCR; TCRdb keeps only in-frame clonotypes and omits some of them. Of a few hundred thousand clones detected, roughly 88% appear once; the ten largest clones hold approximately 4.2%. The CDR3 runs 14 residues. Trimming took 4 bases from V and 3 from J, leaving 13 bases between them. Germline V lookup: CDR1 SGHRS, CDR2 YFSETQ. Cohorts were determined from participant-reported clinical history. The receptor was isolated from a woman under 40 who had recovered from COVID-19. Material: PBMCs or T cells enriched from blood (not recorded which). V and J are TRBV5-1 and TRBJ1-1; D is unresolved. The CDR3 nucleotides are TGCGCCAGCAGCCCAGGCTCGGGGTACACTGAAGCTTTCTTT. Amino acid sequence: CASSPGSGYTEAFF.